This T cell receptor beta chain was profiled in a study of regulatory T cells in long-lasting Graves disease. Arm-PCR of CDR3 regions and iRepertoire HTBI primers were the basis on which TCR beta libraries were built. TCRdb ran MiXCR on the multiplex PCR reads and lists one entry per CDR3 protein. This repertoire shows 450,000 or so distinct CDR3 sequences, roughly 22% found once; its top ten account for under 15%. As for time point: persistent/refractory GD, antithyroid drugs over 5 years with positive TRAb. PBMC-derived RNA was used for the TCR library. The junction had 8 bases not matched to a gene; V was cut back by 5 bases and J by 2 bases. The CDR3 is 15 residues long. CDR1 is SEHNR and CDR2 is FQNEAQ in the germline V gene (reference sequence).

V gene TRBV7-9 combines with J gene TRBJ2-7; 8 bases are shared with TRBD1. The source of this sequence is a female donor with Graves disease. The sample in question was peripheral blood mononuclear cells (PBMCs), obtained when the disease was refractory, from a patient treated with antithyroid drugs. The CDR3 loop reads CASSQGASLTYEQYF. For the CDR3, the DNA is TGTGCCAGCAGCCAGGGGGCCAGCCTAACCTACGAGCAGTACTTC.